This T cell receptor (beta chain) was identified in a study of identical twins. This clonotype was detected many times. TCRdb used MiXCR to reprocess the 5' RACE reads, holding one entry per CDR3 protein. Of 500,000 to 550,000 distinct CDR3 sequences listed, under 25% are singletons. V trimming: 4 bases; J trimming: 3 bases; junction bases outside the gene matches: 5. Germline CDR1 SGHRS, CDR2 YFSETQ. This CDR3 is 14 amino acids long. These data were likewise used in another study, on yellow fever vaccine responses in identical twins. From that second work: Twins reportedly showed a vaccine T cell response that seemed partly convergent and partly personalized.

The chain uses TRBV5-1 and TRBJ1-2, with 8 bases aligning to TRBD1. The sample comprised CD4+ T cells sorted from blood. The receptor was isolated from a young woman in good health. CDR3 DNA sequence: TGCGCCAGCAGCACGATGACAGGGGACTATGGCTACACCTTC. Protein product: CASSTMTGDYGYTF.